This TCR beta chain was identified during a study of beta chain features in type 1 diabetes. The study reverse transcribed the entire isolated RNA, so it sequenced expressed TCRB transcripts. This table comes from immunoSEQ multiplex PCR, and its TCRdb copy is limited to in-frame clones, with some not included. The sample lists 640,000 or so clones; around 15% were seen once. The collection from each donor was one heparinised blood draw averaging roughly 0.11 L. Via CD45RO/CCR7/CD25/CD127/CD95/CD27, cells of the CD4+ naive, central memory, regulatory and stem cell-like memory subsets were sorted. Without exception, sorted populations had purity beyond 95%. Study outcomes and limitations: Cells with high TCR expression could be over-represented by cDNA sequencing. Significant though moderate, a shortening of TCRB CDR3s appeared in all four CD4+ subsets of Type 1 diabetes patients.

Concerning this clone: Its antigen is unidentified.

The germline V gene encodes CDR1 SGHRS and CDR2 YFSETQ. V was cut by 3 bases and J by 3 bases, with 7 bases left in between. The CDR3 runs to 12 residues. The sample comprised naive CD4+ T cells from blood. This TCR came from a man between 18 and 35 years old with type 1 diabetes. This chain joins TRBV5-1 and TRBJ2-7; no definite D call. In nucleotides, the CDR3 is TGCGCCAGCAGCTCTGAGTTCTACGAGCAGTACTTC. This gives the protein CASSSEFYEQYF.